The 22 T cell receptor beta chains given below trace back to one sample, sequenced in a study of identical twins. One entry per CDR3 protein results from TCRdb running MiXCR on the 5' RACE reads. The sample holds about 530,000 distinct CDR3 sequences, 15% seen once. This sample was shared with a second study, whose subject was yellow fever vaccine responses in identical twins.

Sequencing input: CD4+ T cells sorted from blood. These receptor sequences come from a woman aged 18-35 years in good health.

This clonotype was seen only a few times. CDR3 nucleotide sequence: TGTGCCACCAACCCAAGACAGGGTACCGGGGAGCTGTTTTTT. Translating gives CATNPRQGTGELFF. The chain is built from TRBV15 and TRBJ2-2, with 7 bases identical to TRBD1. There are 14 residues in the CDR3. CDR1 and CDR2 from the germline V gene are LNHNV and YYDKDF (reference sequence). The V gene end was trimmed by 7 bases and the J gene end by 5 bases; junction bases not matched to a gene: 7. Drawing the rest from reference TRBV15 and TRBJ2-2, the complete variable domain is DAMVIQNPRYQVTQFGKPVTLSCSQTLNHNVMYWYQQKSSQAPKLLFHYYDKDFNNEADTPDNFQSRRPNTSFCFLDIRSPGLGDTAMYLCATNPRQGTGELFFGEGSRLTVL.

This chain uses TRBV6-5 with TRBJ2-2; 8 bases agree with TRBD1. Germline loops: CDR1 MNHEY, CDR2 SVGAGI. Losses at the gene ends were 0 bases for V and 0 bases for J; bases not matched to a gene: 9. This CDR3 contains 19 residues. CDR3 in amino acids: CASSYSPDRGPPNTGELFF. The CDR3 DNA reads TGTGCCAGCAGTTACTCGCCAGACAGGGGCCCGCCGAACACCGGGGAGCTGTTTTTT.

This clonotype showed up just a few times. The rearrangement uses TRBV29-1 and TRBJ2-1, with D unclear. The V end lost 3 bases, the J end lost 2 bases, and 20 bases lay between the germline ends. The CDR3 is 17 residues long. Germline CDR1 reads SQVTM; CDR2 reads ANQGSEA. CDR3 DNA: TGCAGCGTTGAGACCCTCCACCGGAAAAGTGCCTACAATGAGCAGTTCTTC. This gives the protein CSVETLHRKSAYNEQFF.

This clonotype was seen ten or more times. This sequence joins TRBV28 and TRBJ2-3, with D unresolved. Looked up from germline, CDR1 is MDHEN and CDR2 is SYDVKM. The ends were cut back, 6 bases at V and 3 bases at J, with 7 bases in the middle. The CDR3 sequence is 12 residues long. This CDR3 is CASRYRTDTQYF. The CDR3 region has the DNA TGTGCCAGCAGATATCGAACAGATACGCAGTATTTT.

The chain combines TRBV10-3 with TRBJ2-2, with D unclear. Per germline, CDR1 ENHRY and CDR2 SYGVKD. The CDR3 spans 16 residues. V was trimmed by 0 bases and J by 3 bases, leaving 11 bases between them. The CDR3 protein is CAISESPWADTGELFF. CDR3 DNA: TGTGCCATCAGTGAGTCCCCTTGGGCCGACACCGGGGAGCTGTTTTTT.

The sample holds a few counts of this clonotype. V and J are TRBV6-5 and TRBJ2-7, with TRBD2 matching 9 bases. The length of the CDR3 is 15 residues. V was clipped by 2 bases and J by 4 bases; unmatched bases: 6. The germline CDR1 and CDR2 sequences are MNHEY and SVGAGI. The CDR3 protein is CASSYGASGTYEQYF. The CDR3 DNA reads as TGTGCCAGCAGTTACGGGGCTAGCGGGACGTACGAGCAGTACTTC.

This clonotype was seen a handful of times. The chain recombines TRBV5-1 with TRBJ2-7; a possible D gene is TRBD2 (6 bases). Between the trimmed V and J ends, which lost 4 bases and 1 base, there was a span of 15 bases. Per germline, CDR1 SGHRS and CDR2 YFSETQ. CDR3 length equals 15 residues. CDR3 sequence reads: CASSPGEATSYEQYV. The CDR3 coding sequence is TGCGCCAGCAGCCCCGGGGAGGCAACTTCCTACGAGCAGTACGTC.

The V call is TRBV3-1, the J call TRBJ2-1, with TRBD2 matching over 8 bases. The V gene's germline CDR1 is LGHDT and CDR2 YNNKEL (reference sequence). Trimming cost V 4 bases and J 6 bases; bases outside gene matches: 5. The CDR3 has 14 residues. The CDR3 nucleotides are TGTGCCAGCAGCCCTGGACTAGCTATCAATGAGCAGTTCTTC. As protein: CASSPGLAINEQFF.

This clonotype was detected a few times. This chain links TRBV12-3 or TRBV12-4 with TRBJ2-1; maybe TRBD1 (5 bases). The V end lost 4 bases, the J end lost 9 bases, and 10 bases lay between the germline ends. This CDR3 contains 12 residues. The CDR3 loop reads CASSSDQGEQFF. CDR3 DNA: TGTGCCAGCAGTTCGGACCAGGGTGAGCAGTTCTTC.

The chain has TRBV20-1 and TRBJ2-5; 12 bases match TRBD2. CDR1 and CDR2 from the germline V gene are DFQATT and SNEGSKA (reference sequence). The CDR3 covers 18 residues. With 3 bases clipped from V and 5 bases from J, the junction kept 16 bases outside the gene matches. The CDR3 DNA follows: TGCAGTGCTAGCCCCCCATCTCGACTAGCGGGGGCCCGGGAGACCCAGTACTTC. Protein: CSASPPSRLAGARETQYF.

This clonotype showed up just a few times. The V and J genes are TRBV13 and TRBJ2-1; TRBD2 matches 9 bases. Germline V lookup: CDR1 PRHDT, CDR2 FYEKMQ (reference sequence). The CDR3 is 17 residues long. The V and J ends lost 0 bases and 2 bases, in that order; junction bases with no gene match: 5. CDR3 residues: CASSLGRAGGAYNEQFF. The CDR3 region has the DNA TGTGCCAGCAGCTTAGGACGAGCGGGGGGCGCCTACAATGAGCAGTTCTTC.

This clonotype was seen a handful of times. V gene TRBV10-1 combines with J gene TRBJ2-3, with TRBD2 matching 12 bases. CDR1 WNHNN and CDR2 SYGVQD come from the germline V gene (reference sequence). There are 16 residues in the CDR3. J lost 6 bases, V lost 5 bases, and 9 bases had no gene match. CDR3 sequence reads: CASSRQLAGGSDTQYF. The CDR3 nucleotides read TGCGCCAGCAGTCGTCAACTAGCGGGAGGCTCGGATACGCAGTATTTT.

This clonotype has only a few counts. This rearrangement joins TRBV12-3 or TRBV12-4 to TRBJ1-6, with unresolved D. The CDR3 sequence is 12 residues long. Trimming cost V 5 bases and J 15 bases, with 14 bases left between them. This chain's CDR3 is CASSPKGGSLHF. In nucleotides, the CDR3 is TGTGCCAGCAGTCCGAAAGGCGGAAGCCTCCACTTT.

The chain has TRBV20-1 and TRBJ2-7; 8 bases are shared with TRBD2. This CDR3 spans 12 amino acids. V lost 7 bases and J lost 4; bases outside the gene matches: 6. CDR1 DFQATT and CDR2 SNEGSKA come from the germline V gene (reference sequence). In DNA form, the CDR3 reads TGCAGTGTTGCCAGCGGGAGTTACGAGCAGTACTTC. Its protein is CSVASGSYEQYF.

V and J are TRBV25-1 and TRBJ1-1, with TRBD1 as a possible D gene (6 bases). V was cut by 2 bases and J by 11 bases, with 15 bases left in between. Germline V gives CDR1 MGHDK, CDR2 SYGVNS. The length of the CDR3 is 13 residues. Here the CDR3 reads CASSEDTGLAAFF. Written as DNA, the CDR3 is TGTGCCAGCAGTGAAGATACAGGGTTGGCGGCTTTCTTT.

The gene calls are TRBV5-1 and TRBJ1-4; the D gene is possibly TRBD1 (5 bases). Germline V CDR1 and CDR2: SGHRS, YFSETQ. Trimming removed 6 bases from V and 0 bases from J, with 15 bases in between. The CDR3 has 16 amino acids. The CDR3 region has the DNA TGCGCCAGCACCCGACAGTCCGGGACAACTAATGAAAAACTGTTTTTT. Translated: CASTRQSGTTNEKLFF.

This clonotype has ten or more counts. This sequence joins TRBV27 and TRBJ2-3; D gene uncertain. The CDR3 totals 14 residues. Germline V lookup: CDR1 MNHEY, CDR2 SMNVEV (reference sequence). Trimming took off 2 bases at V and 0 bases at J, with 6 bases between the two ends. The CDR3 nucleotides read TGTGCCAGCAGTTTAAGTCTCAGCACAGATACGCAGTATTTT. Its protein product is CASSLSLSTDTQYF.

The chain combines TRBV28 with TRBJ2-2; TRBD1 might be the D (6 bases). The CDR3 consists of 17 residues. The V gene's germline CDR1 is MDHEN and CDR2 SYDVKM. Trimming took off 1 base at V and 7 bases at J, with 19 bases between the two ends. In DNA form, the CDR3 reads TGTGCCAGCAGTTTATCCGGGACAAGGGGAGTGGTCGGGGAGCTGTTTTTT. Its translation is CASSLSGTRGVVGELFF.

This clonotype has ten or more counts. The chain links TRBV5-1 to TRBJ1-6; no firm D call. Germline lookup yields CDR1 SGHRS and CDR2 YFSETQ. The CDR3 is 16 amino acids. V was pared by 4 bases and J by 8 bases, with 19 bases between. The CDR3 is CASSAALSGGYSPLHF. Written as DNA, the CDR3 is TGCGCCAGCAGCGCGGCCCTCTCGGGCGGTTATTCACCCCTCCACTTT.

This clonotype was seen more than once but under ten times. The rearrangement joins TRBV20-1 to TRBJ2-1, with TRBD2 matching over 7 bases. Germline CDR1 is DFQATT and CDR2 is SNEGSKA (reference sequence). CDR3 size: 16 residues. The V segment lost 4 bases and the J segment 1 base; nucleotides outside the gene matches: 10. CDR3 residues: CSAIRPKGGSYNEQFF. The CDR3 nucleotides read TGCAGTGCTATACGACCGAAGGGAGGGTCCTACAATGAGCAGTTCTTC.

The table lists this clonotype with a few counts. V gene TRBV3-1 combines with J gene TRBJ1-5, with no clear D. The CDR3 consists of 13 residues. Trimming stripped 2 bases from V and 3 bases from J, with 5 bases between. CDR1 is LGHDT, CDR2 YNNKEL, per germline (reference sequence). CDR3 nucleotides: TGTGCCAGCAGCCAAAGGATCAATCAGCCCCAGCATTTT. This encodes CASSQRINQPQHF.

The genes are TRBV12-3 or TRBV12-4 and TRBJ1-5; 8 positions match TRBD1. V lost 5 bases to trimming and J lost 4 bases; unmatched junction nucleotides: 4. This CDR3 has 14 residues. The CDR3 DNA follows: TGTGCCAGCAGTCGGACAGGGTGGAATCAGCCCCAGCATTTT. Protein product: CASSRTGWNQPQHF.